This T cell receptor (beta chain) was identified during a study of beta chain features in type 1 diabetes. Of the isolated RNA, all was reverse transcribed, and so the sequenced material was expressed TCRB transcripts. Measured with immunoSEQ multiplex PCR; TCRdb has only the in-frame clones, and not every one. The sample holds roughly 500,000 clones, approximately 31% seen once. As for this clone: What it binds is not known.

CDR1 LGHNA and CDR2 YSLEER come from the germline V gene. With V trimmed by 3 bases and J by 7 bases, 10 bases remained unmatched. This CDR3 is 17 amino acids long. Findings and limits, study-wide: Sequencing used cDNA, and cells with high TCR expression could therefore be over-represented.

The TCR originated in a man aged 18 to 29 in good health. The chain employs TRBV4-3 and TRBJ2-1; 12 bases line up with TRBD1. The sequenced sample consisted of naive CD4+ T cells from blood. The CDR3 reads CASSQWMPGQGANEQFF. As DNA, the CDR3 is TGCGCCAGCAGCCAGTGGATGCCGGGACAGGGGGCTAATGAGCAGTTCTTC.